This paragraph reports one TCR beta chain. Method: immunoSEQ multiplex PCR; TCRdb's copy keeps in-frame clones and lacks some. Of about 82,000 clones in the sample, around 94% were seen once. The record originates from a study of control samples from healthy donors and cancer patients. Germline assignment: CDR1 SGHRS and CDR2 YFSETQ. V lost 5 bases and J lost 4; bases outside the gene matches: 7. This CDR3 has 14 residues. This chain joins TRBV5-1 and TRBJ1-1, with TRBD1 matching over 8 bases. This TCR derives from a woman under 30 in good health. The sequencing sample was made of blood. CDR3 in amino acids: CASSSSRGLTEAFF. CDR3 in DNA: TGCGCCAGCAGTTCATCCAGGGGGCTCACTGAAGCTTTCTTT.